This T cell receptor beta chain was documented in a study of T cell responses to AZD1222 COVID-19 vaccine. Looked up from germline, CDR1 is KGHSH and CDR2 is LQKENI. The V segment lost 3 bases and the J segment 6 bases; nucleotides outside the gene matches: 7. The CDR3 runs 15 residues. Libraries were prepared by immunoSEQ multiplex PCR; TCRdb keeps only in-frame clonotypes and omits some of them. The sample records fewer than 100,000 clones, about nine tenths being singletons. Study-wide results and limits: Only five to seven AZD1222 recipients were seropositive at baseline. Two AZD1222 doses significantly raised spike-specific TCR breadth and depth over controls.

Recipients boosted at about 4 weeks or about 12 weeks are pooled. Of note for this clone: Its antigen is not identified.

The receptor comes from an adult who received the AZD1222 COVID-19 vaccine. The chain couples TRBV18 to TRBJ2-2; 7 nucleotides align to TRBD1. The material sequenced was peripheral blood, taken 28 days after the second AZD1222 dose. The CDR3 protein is CASSPRQGEAGELFF. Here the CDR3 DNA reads TGTGCCAGCTCACCTAGACAGGGTGAGGCCGGGGAGCTGTTTTTT.